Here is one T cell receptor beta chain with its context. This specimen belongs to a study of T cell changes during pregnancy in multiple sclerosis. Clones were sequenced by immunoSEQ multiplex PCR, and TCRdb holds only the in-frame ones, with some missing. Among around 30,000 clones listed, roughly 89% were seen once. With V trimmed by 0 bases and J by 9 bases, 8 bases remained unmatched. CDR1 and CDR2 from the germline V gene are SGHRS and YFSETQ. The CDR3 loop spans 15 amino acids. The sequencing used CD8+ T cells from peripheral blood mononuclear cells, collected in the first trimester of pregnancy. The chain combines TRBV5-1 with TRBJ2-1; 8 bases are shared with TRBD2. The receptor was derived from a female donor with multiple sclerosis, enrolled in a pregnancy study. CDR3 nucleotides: TGCGCCAGCAGCTTGGGGGAAGCGGGAGTGCGTGAGCAGTTCTTC. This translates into CASSLGEAGVREQFF.